This passage covers 17 T cell receptor beta chains from one sample sequenced in a study of blood T cell repertoires in COVID-19. Only in-frame clones appear in the TCRdb table, and some are missing; sequencing was by immunoSEQ multiplex PCR. This sample has under 100,000 clones, with about 92% found just once. Sequenced sample: peripheral blood. The receptors were gathered from a woman in her fifties or sixties with active COVID-19.

This clone was counted a single time. This chain uses TRBV5-4 with TRBJ2-1; the D gene is possibly TRBD2 (6 bases). Germline-derived CDR1 and CDR2 are SGHNT and YYREEE (reference sequence). The V gene lost 4 bases and the J gene lost 5 bases, with 13 bases spanning the gap. This CDR3 has 14 residues. CDR3 DNA: TGTGCCAGCAGCCCTCAAGGCGGGAACAATGAGCAGTTCTTC. It encodes CASSPQGGNNEQFF. Variable domain in full (rest from reference TRBV5-4 and TRBJ2-1): ETGVTQSPTHLIKTRGQQVTLRCSSQSGHNTVSWYQQALGQGPQFIFQYYREEENGRGNFPPRFSGLQFPNYSSELNVNALELDDSALYLCASSPQGGNNEQFFGPGTRLTVL.

The CDR3 is CASSDQTGAASYEQYF. The CDR3 DNA reads TGTGCCAGCAGCGACCAGACAGGGGCAGCTTCCTACGAGCAGTACTTC. This chain joins TRBV5-5 and TRBJ2-7; TRBD1 aligns across 8 bases. The CDR3 is 16 residues long. J gave up 1 base and V 4 bases, and 10 bases lay outside the gene matches. Germline loops: CDR1 SGHKS, CDR2 YYEKEE (reference sequence).

The chain links TRBV9 to TRBJ1-1, with a weak D call TRBD1 (6 bases). Germline lookup yields CDR1 SGDLS and CDR2 YYNGEE. CDR3 length equals 13 residues. V was pared by 4 bases and J by 11 bases, with 18 bases between. The CDR3 nucleotides are TGTGCCAGCAGCACGCAGACAGGTTCGGGGGCTTTCTTT. This encodes CASSTQTGSGAFF.

This chain connects TRBV28 to TRBJ1-5; 8 nucleotides match TRBD1. CDR1 MDHEN and CDR2 SYDVKM come from the germline V gene. There are 16 residues in the CDR3. Trimming cost V 3 bases and J 0 bases; bases outside gene matches: 4. The CDR3 DNA reads TGTGCCAGCAGTTTCATGGACAGGGATAGCAATCAGCCCCAGCATTTT. This sequence encodes CASSFMDRDSNQPQHF.

The rearrangement links TRBV18 to TRBJ1-2; 7 bases match TRBD1. CDR1 and CDR2 from the germline V gene are KGHSH and LQKENI. This CDR3 is built from 14 residues. V trimming: 4 bases; J trimming: 3 bases; junction bases outside the gene matches: 5. The CDR3 loop reads CASSRGQEDYGYTF. The CDR3 DNA sequence: TGTGCCAGCTCACGAGGACAGGAGGACTATGGCTACACCTTC. Looking up the rest from reference TRBV18 and TRBJ1-2 gives the full variable domain: NAGVMQNPRHLVRRRGQEARLRCSPMKGHSHVYWYRQLPEEGLKFMVYLQKENIIDESGMPKERFSAEFPKEGPSILRIQQVVRGDSAAYFCASSRGQEDYGYTFGSGTRLTVV.

CDR3 amino acids: CASSIGGATSYGYTF. The CDR3 DNA is TGTGCCAGTAGTATAGGCGGTGCTACTTCCTATGGCTACACCTTC. V gene TRBV19 combines with J gene TRBJ1-2; D is unclear. With 1 base removed from V and 4 bases from J, the gap between germline ends came to 13 bases. Germline V gene data show CDR1 as LNHDA and CDR2 as SQIVND (reference sequence). The CDR3 is made up of 15 amino acids.

The rearrangement links TRBV28 to TRBJ1-2, with TRBD1 identical over 7 bases. The germline V gene has CDR1 MDHEN and CDR2 SYDVKM. The length of the CDR3 is 12 residues. V shed 7 bases and J 10 bases; nucleotides not matched to a gene: 9. CDR3 nucleotide sequence: TGTGCCAGCATTAAGCCTCAGGGGGTCTACACCTTC. Its protein is CASIKPQGVYTF.

The genes are TRBV5-1 and TRBJ1-3; D might be TRBD1 (5 bases). V was trimmed by 7 bases and J by 2 bases, leaving 16 bases between them. This CDR3 has 15 residues. CDR1 is SGHRS and CDR2 is YFSETQ in the germline V gene. CDR3 loop: CASQTEQGAGNTIYF. As DNA, the CDR3 is TGCGCCAGCCAGACGGAGCAGGGCGCTGGAAACACCATATATTTT.

The chain uses TRBV9 and TRBJ1-2; no definite D call. This CDR3 comprises 16 residues. V was shortened by 0 bases and J by 0 bases, with 12 bases between the two germline ends. Germline loops: CDR1 SGDLS, CDR2 YYNGEE. This chain's CDR3 is CASSVGLKASNYGYTF. The CDR3 nucleotides read TGTGCCAGCAGCGTAGGTCTAAAAGCTTCTAACTATGGCTACACCTTC.

The CDR3 coding sequence is TGTGCCAGCAGTTCAGGGATGCCCTACGAGCAGTACTTC. Translation gives CASSSGMPYEQYF. The V and J genes are TRBV12-3 or TRBV12-4 and TRBJ2-7, with D perhaps TRBD1 (5 bases). The CDR3 contains 13 residues. Trimming stripped 4 bases from V and 2 bases from J, with 9 bases between.

V usage is TRBV19 and J usage is TRBJ1-5; TRBD1 matches at 7 bases. Germline trimming cut 5 bases from V and 4 bases from J; bases unmatched to any gene: 8. There are 15 residues in the CDR3. CDR1 and CDR2 from the germline V gene are LNHDA and SQIVND (reference sequence). The CDR3 loop reads CASSGGQRPNQPQHF. Here the CDR3 DNA reads TGTGCCAGTAGTGGGGGACAGCGGCCAAATCAGCCCCAGCATTTT.

The chain employs TRBV7-9 and TRBJ1-1; no clear D gene. The CDR3 length is 12 residues. Germline CDR1 SEHNR, CDR2 FQNEAQ (reference sequence). The V end lost 2 bases, the J end lost 2 bases, and 3 bases lay between the germline ends. The CDR3 is CASSLINTEAFF. The CDR3 coding sequence is TGTGCCAGCAGCTTAATAAACACTGAAGCTTTCTTT.

V and J are TRBV11-3 and TRBJ2-7; 7 bases line up with TRBD2. Germline V lookup: CDR1 SGHNT, CDR2 YENEEA. V lost 5 bases, J lost 1 base, and 2 bases stayed unmatched. The CDR3 runs to 13 residues. The CDR3 sequence: CASSPSGSYEQYF. In DNA, the CDR3 is TGTGCCAGCAGCCCTAGCGGATCCTACGAGCAGTACTTC.

The chain uses TRBV11-2 and TRBJ2-7; TRBD2 might be the D (6 bases). The ends were cut back, 0 bases at V and 3 bases at J, with 9 bases in the middle. The CDR3 is 14 amino acids. Germline V gives CDR1 SGHAT, CDR2 FQNNGV. In nucleotides, the CDR3 is TGTGCCAGCAGCTTAGATTGGGGGGACTACGAGCAGTACTTC. As protein: CASSLDWGDYEQYF.

V and J are TRBV11-2 and TRBJ1-2; tentative D call: TRBD1 (5 bases). V gave up 5 bases and J gave up 4 bases, with 14 bases separating them. Germline V gene lookup returns CDR1 SGHAT and CDR2 FQNNGV. CDR3 length: 14 amino acids. CDR3 in amino acids: CASSPSGGTYGYTF. For the CDR3, the DNA is TGTGCCAGCAGCCCTAGTGGGGGGACCTATGGCTACACCTTC.

This clone was seen once. The rearrangement uses TRBV7-2 and TRBJ2-7; TRBD2 matches 10 bases. V shed 5 bases, J shed 7 bases, and the junction held 8 bases outside the gene matches. Germline V CDR1 and CDR2: SGHTA, FQGNSA. The CDR3 is made up of 14 amino acids. DNA for the CDR3: TGTGCCAGCAGCCTTAGCGGGGGGCCAGGTGAGCAGTACTTC. Translated, it gives CASSLSGGPGEQYF.

The CDR3 sequence: CASSTPGGFYEQYF. In DNA form, the CDR3 reads TGTGCCAGCAGTACCCCAGGGGGGTTCTACGAGCAGTACTTC. This rearrangement joins TRBV7-9 to TRBJ2-7, with D perhaps matching TRBD1 (7 bases). The CDR3 runs to 14 residues. Germline lookup yields CDR1 SEHNR and CDR2 FQNEAQ (reference sequence). Trimming shortened V by 6 bases and J by 3 bases, and 15 bases separated the two germline ends.